This record looks at one TCR beta chain sequence and its context. Its antigen is not known. CDR1 and CDR2 (germline): DFQATT, SNEGSKA (reference sequence). The CDR3 is 11 amino acids. Trimming took 5 bases from V and 6 from J, leaving 11 bases between them. Included in the TCR beta cDNA libraries were unique molecular identifiers. Each CDR3 protein is one row after TCRdb ran MiXCR on the PCR reads. Among about 820,000 distinct CDR3 sequences, around 53% were seen once, and the ten largest hold about 4.5%. This entry comes from a study of post-analysis software for immune sequencing data. Overall study results and limits: Compared against controls, patients with multiple sclerosis displayed significantly lower normalized Chao1 diversity. F-measure co-clustering was strong for batch-matched samples. About five TRBV segments were more frequent in patients than controls; TRBV5-6, TRBV5-1 and TRBV20-1 belonged to this group.

The chain links TRBV20-1 to TRBJ2-7; D gene uncertain. Material for sequencing was blood. This receptor was taken from a girl aged 10 to 17 with multiple sclerosis. The CDR3 spells CSAQALGEQYF. In nucleotides, the CDR3 is TGCAGTGCTCAGGCCCTTGGCGAGCAGTACTTC.